This T cell receptor beta chain came from a study of blood T cell repertoires in COVID-19. Study in general: Some COVID-19 samples were acute and others convalescent; all came from the United States, Italy and Spain. PBMCs, B-cell-depleted T cells, or T cells were the source of the cDNA or gDNA that made up the material.

Original processing methods: For nucleated cells, counts were estimated from reference gene primer amplification. Assay: immunoSEQ multiplex PCR; the TCRdb copy retains only in-frame clones and omits some. The V and J calls and clone size were taken over from that table, and D and trimming were inferred from the DNA. The sample gives about 140,000 clones, 84% of which show up once; less than 4% is in the top ten. The CDR3 covers 14 residues. V shed 2 bases, J shed 4 bases, and the junction held 3 bases outside the gene matches. CDR1 is KGHDR and CDR2 is SFDVKD in the germline V gene. The clonotype originates from a woman aged 55 to 70 with acute or convalescent COVID-19. J is TRBJ2-7 and V is TRBV24-1, with TRBD1 matching 8 bases. Input material: peripheral blood. The CDR3 loop reads CATSDSDRGYEQYF. For the CDR3, the DNA is TGTGCCACCAGTGATTCAGACAGGGGATACGAGCAGTACTTC.